These 3 T cell receptor beta chains were all obtained from the same sample, sequenced in a study of cytomegalovirus exposure and HLA in healthy donors. The PCR had 60 Vbeta and 13 Jbeta primers. Only in-frame clones appear in the TCRdb table, and some are missing; sequencing was by immunoSEQ multiplex PCR. This sample has fewer than 150,000 clones; roughly three quarters occur once, and the top ten carry 3.1%. Specimen: PBMCs. The source is a man aged 25-45 years in good health and CMV-seronegative.

The chain has TRBV28 and TRBJ2-2, with D tentatively TRBD1 (5 bases). Germline values: CDR1 MDHEN, CDR2 SYDVKM. The CDR3 length is 14 residues. The V end lost 6 bases, the J end lost 6 bases, and 14 bases lay between the germline ends. CDR3: CASSWTRGSGELFF. The CDR3 region has the DNA TGTGCCAGCAGCTGGACACGAGGTTCCGGGGAGCTGTTTTTT.

The J gene is TRBJ2-5, the V gene TRBV30; D possibly corresponds to TRBD2 (6 bases). The end of the DNA aligns better with TRBJ2-7, so the J call may be wrong. Germline CDR1 GTSNPN, CDR2 SVGIG (reference sequence). The CDR3 is made up of 12 amino acids. The CDR3 here is CGVGGDSYEQYF. In DNA, the CDR3 is TGTGGAGTTGGCGGGGACTCCTACGAGCAGTACTTC.

The chain links TRBV9 to TRBJ2-7; perhaps TRBD2 as D (6 bases). The CDR3 has 15 residues. The ends were cut back, 0 bases at V and 1 base at J, with 11 bases in the middle. Germline V gene sequence: CDR1 SGDLS, CDR2 YYNGEE. The CDR3 here is CASSVGAGRSYEQYF. CDR3 nucleotide sequence: TGTGCCAGCAGCGTAGGCGCAGGGAGGTCCTACGAGCAGTACTTC.